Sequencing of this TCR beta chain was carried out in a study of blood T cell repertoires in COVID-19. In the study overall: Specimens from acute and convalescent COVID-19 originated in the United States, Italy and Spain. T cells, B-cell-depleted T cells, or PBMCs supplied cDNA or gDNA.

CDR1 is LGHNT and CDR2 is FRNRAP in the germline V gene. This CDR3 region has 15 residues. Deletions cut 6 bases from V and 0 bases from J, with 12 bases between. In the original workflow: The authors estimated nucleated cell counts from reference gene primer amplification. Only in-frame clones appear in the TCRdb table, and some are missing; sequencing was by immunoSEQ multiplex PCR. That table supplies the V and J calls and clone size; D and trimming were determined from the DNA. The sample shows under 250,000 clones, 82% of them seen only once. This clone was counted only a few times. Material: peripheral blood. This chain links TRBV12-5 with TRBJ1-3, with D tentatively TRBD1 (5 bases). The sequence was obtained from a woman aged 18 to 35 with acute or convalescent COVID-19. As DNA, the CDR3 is TGTGCTAGTGGGCTGGGGGGTTTCTCTGGAAACACCATATATTTT. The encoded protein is CASGLGGFSGNTIYF.